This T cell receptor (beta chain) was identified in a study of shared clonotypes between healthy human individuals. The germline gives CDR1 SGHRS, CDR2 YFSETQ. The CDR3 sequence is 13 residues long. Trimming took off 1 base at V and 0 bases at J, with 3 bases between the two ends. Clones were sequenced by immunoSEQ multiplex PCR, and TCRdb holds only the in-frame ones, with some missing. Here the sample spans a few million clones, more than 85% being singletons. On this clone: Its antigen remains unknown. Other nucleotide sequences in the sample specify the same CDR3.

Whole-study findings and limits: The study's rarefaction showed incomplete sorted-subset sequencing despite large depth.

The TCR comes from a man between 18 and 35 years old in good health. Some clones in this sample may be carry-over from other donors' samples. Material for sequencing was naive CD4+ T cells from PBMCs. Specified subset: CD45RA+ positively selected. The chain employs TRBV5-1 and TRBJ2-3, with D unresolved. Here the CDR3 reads CASSLSSTDTQYF. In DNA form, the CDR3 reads TGCGCCAGCAGCTTGAGTAGCACAGATACGCAGTATTTT. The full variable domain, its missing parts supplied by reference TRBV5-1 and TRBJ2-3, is KAGVTQTPRYLIKTRGQQVTLSCSPISGHRSVSWYQQTPGQGLQFLFEYFSETQRNKGNFPGRFSGRQFSNSRSEMNVSTLELGDSALYLCASSLSSTDTQYFGPGTRLTVL.